The 5 T cell receptor beta chains given below trace back to one sample, sequenced in a study of blood T cell repertoires in COVID-19. The data were produced by immunoSEQ multiplex PCR, yet TCRdb's version contains in-frame clones alone and is incomplete. The table lists tens of thousands of clones, 75% to 90% of them singletons. Input material: peripheral blood. The receptors derive from a man aged 55 to 70 with active or convalescent COVID-19.

The chain employs TRBV11-3 and TRBJ2-7; D is perhaps TRBD1 (6 bases). The CDR3 is 14 residues long. Germline CDR1 and CDR2: SGHNT and YENEEA. V dropped 2 bases and J dropped 0 bases, with 8 bases sitting between them. CDR3: CASSLRDNSYEQYV. CDR3 nucleotide sequence: TGTGCCAGCAGCTTAAGGGACAACTCCTACGAGCAGTACGTC.

This clone showed up just once. The chain carries TRBV2 and TRBJ1-5; perhaps TRBD1 as D (5 bases). The V end lost 4 bases, the J end lost 6 bases, and 13 bases lay between the germline ends. Per germline, CDR1 SNHLY and CDR2 FYNNEI. The CDR3 consists of 14 residues. The CDR3: CASSVTGATQPQHF. The CDR3 DNA sequence: TGTGCCAGCAGTGTTACAGGCGCGACTCAGCCCCAGCATTTT.

V usage is TRBV19 and J usage is TRBJ2-1; D perhaps matches TRBD1 (6 bases). Trimming left V 8 bases short and J 5 bases short, with 13 bases between. The CDR3 has 13 amino acids. The germline gives CDR1 LNHDA, CDR2 SQIVND (reference sequence). CDR3 sequence reads: CASAWDKDNEQFF. CDR3 DNA sequence: TGTGCCAGTGCCTGGGACAAAGACAATGAGCAGTTCTTC.

This clone was observed once. CDR3 in DNA: TGTGCCAGCACCCCGGGGTCAGCGAGGGTCCTGACTTTC. It is translated as CASTPGSARVLTF. The chain couples TRBV25-1 to TRBJ2-6; D is perhaps TRBD2 (5 bases). Trimming stripped 7 bases from V and 13 bases from J, with 17 bases between. The V gene's germline CDR1 is MGHDK and CDR2 SYGVNS. The CDR3 is 13 residues long. Full variable domain (remainder filled in from reference TRBV25-1 and TRBJ2-6): EADIYQTPRYLVIGTGKKITLECSQTMGHDKMYWYQQDPGMELHLIHYSYGVNSTEKGDLSSESTVSRIRTEHFPLTLESARPSHTSQYLCASTPGSARVLTFGAGSRLTVL.

The chain carries TRBV19 and TRBJ2-1, with D possibly matching TRBD2 (5 bases). The CDR3 has 17 amino acids. Trimming stripped 6 bases from V and 1 base from J, with 19 bases between. Germline V gives CDR1 LNHDA, CDR2 SQIVND (reference sequence). CDR3 loop: CASRQTLGRGSYNEQFF. In DNA form, the CDR3 reads TGTGCCAGTAGACAAACTCTTGGGAGAGGGTCCTACAATGAGCAGTTCTTC.